This T cell receptor (beta chain) is drawn from a study of regulatory T cells in long-lasting Graves disease. Both iRepertoire HTBI primers and Arm-PCR of CDR3 regions were used to build the TCR beta libraries. MiXCR was run by TCRdb on the multiplex PCR reads, yielding one entry per CDR3 protein. The data contain 400,000 to 500,000 distinct CDR3 sequences, roughly 22% of them singletons. Time point denoted: persistent/refractory GD, antithyroid drugs over 5 years with positive TRAb. RNA extracted from PBMCs served as the sequencing template. The sample was peripheral blood mononuclear cells (PBMCs), taken when the disease was refractory, from a patient treated with antithyroid drugs. This sequence was found in a female donor with Graves disease.

Here the CDR3 DNA reads TGTGCCACCAGTGACCCGACTAGCGGGGGGGCCCAAGAGACCCAGTACTTC. Amino acids: CATSDPTSGGAQETQYF. The rearrangement uses TRBV24-1 and TRBJ2-1, with 14 bases that match TRBD2. The J call may be wrong; the DNA end is better matched by TRBJ2-5. Germline loops: CDR1 KGHDR, CDR2 SFDVKD. The CDR3 runs to 17 residues.